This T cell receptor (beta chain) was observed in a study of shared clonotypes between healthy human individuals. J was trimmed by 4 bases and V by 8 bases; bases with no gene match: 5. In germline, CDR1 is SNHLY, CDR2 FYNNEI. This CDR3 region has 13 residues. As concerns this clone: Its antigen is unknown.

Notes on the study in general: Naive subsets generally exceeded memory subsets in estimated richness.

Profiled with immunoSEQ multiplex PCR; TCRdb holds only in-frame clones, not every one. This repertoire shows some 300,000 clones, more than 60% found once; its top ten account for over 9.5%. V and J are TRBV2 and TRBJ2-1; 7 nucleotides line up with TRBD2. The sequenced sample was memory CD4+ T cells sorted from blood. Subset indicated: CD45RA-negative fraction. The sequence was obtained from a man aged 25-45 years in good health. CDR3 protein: CASRGEGYNEQFF. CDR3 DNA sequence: TGTGCCAGCCGGGGGGAGGGATACAATGAGCAGTTCTTC.